A single sample gave rise to the 5 T cell receptor beta chains below, sequenced in a study of radiation and T cells in renal cell carcinoma. Regarding time point: baseline pretreatment blood. Treatment in this sample: 15 Gy SBRT to primary tumor, nephrectomy 4 weeks later. Measured with immunoSEQ multiplex PCR; TCRdb has only the in-frame clones, and not every one. The sample includes about 88,000 clones, 75% to 90% of them seen just once. The starting material was blood, obtained from a patient whose treatment included radiotherapy and nephrectomy. The receptor source for this set is a man in his fifties with renal cell carcinoma.

The V gene is TRBV18, the J gene TRBJ2-7; D perhaps matches TRBD2 (6 bases). The CDR3 runs 16 residues. Per germline, CDR1 KGHSH and CDR2 LQKENI. The ends were cut back, 3 bases at V and 5 bases at J, with 20 bases in the middle. The CDR3 here is CASSPNRDSISNEQYF. CDR3 in DNA: TGTGCCAGCTCACCGAACCGGGACTCCATCAGTAACGAGCAGTACTTC.

The gene calls are TRBV5-1 and TRBJ1-2, with D perhaps matching TRBD1 (5 bases). Germline lookup yields CDR1 SGHRS and CDR2 YFSETQ. V was shortened by 1 base and J by 6 bases, with 7 bases between the two germline ends. The CDR3 length is 12 residues. The CDR3 here is CASSLLGDGYTF. The DNA for the CDR3 is TGCGCCAGCAGCTTGTTGGGGGATGGCTACACCTTC.

The genes are TRBV19 and TRBJ1-1, with D possibly TRBD1 on 5 matching bases. CDR3 length: 15 residues. The V end was cut by 8 bases, the J end by 0 bases, with 16 bases between. Germline loops: CDR1 LNHDA, CDR2 SQIVND (reference sequence). The chain's CDR3 is CASVPGTGMNTEAFF. Written as DNA, the CDR3 is TGTGCCAGTGTACCGGGGACGGGGATGAACACTGAAGCTTTCTTT. Filled out from reference TRBV19 and TRBJ1-1, the complete variable domain reads DGGITQSPKYLFRKEGQNVTLSCEQNLNHDAMYWYRQDPGQGLRLIYYSQIVNDFQKGDIAEGYSVSREKKESFPLTVTSAQKNPTAFYLCASVPGTGMNTEAFFGQGTRLTVV.

This chain uses TRBV6-5 with TRBJ2-7, with a tentative D call TRBD2 (6 bases). Germline CDR1 is MNHEY and CDR2 is SVGAGI. The CDR3 is 16 amino acids. V shed 0 bases and J shed 0 bases, with 12 bases lying between them. Written as DNA, the CDR3 is TGTGCCAGCAGTTACTCGGGGGACTTCACCTCCTACGAGCAGTACTTC. Amino acid sequence: CASSYSGDFTSYEQYF.

This chain connects TRBV5-1 to TRBJ2-1, with D perhaps TRBD2 (5 bases). V lost 3 bases, J lost 5 bases, and 12 bases lay in between. CDR3 length: 14 amino acids. Germline CDR1 and CDR2: SGHRS and YFSETQ. The CDR3 DNA is TGCGCCAGCAGCTCACCGGACTTCCACAATGAGCAGTTCTTC. It encodes CASSSPDFHNEQFF.